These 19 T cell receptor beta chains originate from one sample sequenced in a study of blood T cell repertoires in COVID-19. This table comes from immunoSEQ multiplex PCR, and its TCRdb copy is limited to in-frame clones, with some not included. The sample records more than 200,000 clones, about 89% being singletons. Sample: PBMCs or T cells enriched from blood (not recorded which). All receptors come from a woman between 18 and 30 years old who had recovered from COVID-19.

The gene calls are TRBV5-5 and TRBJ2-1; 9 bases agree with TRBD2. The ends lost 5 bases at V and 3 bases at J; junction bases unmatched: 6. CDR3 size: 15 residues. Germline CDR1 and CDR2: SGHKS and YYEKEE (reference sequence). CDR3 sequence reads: CASSRGSGGYNEQFF. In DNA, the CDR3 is TGTGCCAGCAGTCGGGGTAGCGGGGGCTACAATGAGCAGTTCTTC.

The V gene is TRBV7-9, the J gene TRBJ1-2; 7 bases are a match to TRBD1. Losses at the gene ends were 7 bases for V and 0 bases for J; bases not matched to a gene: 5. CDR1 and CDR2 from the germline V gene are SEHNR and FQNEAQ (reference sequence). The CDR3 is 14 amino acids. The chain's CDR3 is CASTKGGSNYGYTF. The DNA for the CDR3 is TGTGCCAGCACCAAAGGGGGCTCTAACTATGGCTACACCTTC.

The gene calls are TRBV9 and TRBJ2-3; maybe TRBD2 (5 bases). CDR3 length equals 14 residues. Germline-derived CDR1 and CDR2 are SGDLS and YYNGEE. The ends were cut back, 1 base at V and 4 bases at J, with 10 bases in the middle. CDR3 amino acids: CASSVTPGADTQYF. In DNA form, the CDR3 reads TGTGCCAGCAGCGTAACACCCGGGGCAGATACGCAGTATTTT.

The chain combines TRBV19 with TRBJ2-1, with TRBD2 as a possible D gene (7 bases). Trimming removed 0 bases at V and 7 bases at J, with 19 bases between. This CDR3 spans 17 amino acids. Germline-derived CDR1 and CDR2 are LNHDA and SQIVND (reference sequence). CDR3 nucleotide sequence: TGTGCCAGTAGTATAGATCTAAGGGGGGGGCTCTATAATGAGCAGTTCTTC. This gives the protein CASSIDLRGGLYNEQFF.

CDR3: CASRASETQYF. The DNA of the CDR3 is TGTGCCAGCAGGGCCTCCGAGACCCAGTACTTC. The chain recombines TRBV3-1 (or the pseudogene TRBV3-2) with TRBJ2-5; unclear D gene. This CDR3 comprises 11 residues. Trimming removed 6 bases from V and 5 bases from J, with 7 bases in between. Germline assignment: CDR1 LGHDT and CDR2 YNNKEL (reference sequence).

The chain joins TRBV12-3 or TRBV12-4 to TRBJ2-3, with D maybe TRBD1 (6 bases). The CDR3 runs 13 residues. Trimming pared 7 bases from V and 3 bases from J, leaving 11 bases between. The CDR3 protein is CASTGQLTDTQYF. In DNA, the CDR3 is TGTGCCAGCACCGGACAGTTAACAGATACGCAGTATTTT.

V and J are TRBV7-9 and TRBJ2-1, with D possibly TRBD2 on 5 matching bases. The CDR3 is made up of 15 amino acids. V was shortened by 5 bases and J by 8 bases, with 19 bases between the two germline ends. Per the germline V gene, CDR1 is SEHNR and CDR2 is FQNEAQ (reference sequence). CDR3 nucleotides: TGTGCCAGCAGCCCTAGGCGGGTTACCATGTATGAGCAGTTCTTC. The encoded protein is CASSPRRVTMYEQFF.

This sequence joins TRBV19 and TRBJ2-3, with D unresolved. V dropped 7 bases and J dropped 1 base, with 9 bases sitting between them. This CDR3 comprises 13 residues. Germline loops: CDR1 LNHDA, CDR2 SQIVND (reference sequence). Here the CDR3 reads CASKVLGTDTQYF. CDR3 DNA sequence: TGTGCCAGTAAAGTTTTAGGCACAGATACGCAGTATTTT.

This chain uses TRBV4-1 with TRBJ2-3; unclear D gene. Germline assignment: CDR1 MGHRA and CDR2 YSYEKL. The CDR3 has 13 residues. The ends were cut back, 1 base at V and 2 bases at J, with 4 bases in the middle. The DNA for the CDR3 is TGCGCCAGCAGCCAAGGGGCCACAGATACGCAGTATTTT. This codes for CASSQGATDTQYF.

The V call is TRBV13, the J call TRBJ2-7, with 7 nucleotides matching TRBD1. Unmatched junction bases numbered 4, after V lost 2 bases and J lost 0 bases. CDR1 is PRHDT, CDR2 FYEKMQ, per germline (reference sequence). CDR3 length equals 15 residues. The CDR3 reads CASSLRTGGSYEQYF. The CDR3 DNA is TGTGCCAGCAGCTTACGGACAGGCGGCTCCTACGAGCAGTACTTC.

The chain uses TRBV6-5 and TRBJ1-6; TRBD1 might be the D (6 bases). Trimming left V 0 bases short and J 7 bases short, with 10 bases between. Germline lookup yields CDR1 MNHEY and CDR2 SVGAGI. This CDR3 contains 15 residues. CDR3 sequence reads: CASSYSTGQNSPLHF. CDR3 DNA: TGTGCCAGCAGTTACTCTACAGGGCAGAATTCACCCCTCCACTTT.

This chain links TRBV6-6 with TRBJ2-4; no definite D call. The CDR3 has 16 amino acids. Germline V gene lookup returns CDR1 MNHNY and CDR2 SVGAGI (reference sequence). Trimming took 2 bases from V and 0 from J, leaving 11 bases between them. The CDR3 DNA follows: TGTGCCAGCAGTTACGTGTGGGCCCAAGCCAAAAACATTCAGTACTTC. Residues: CASSYVWAQAKNIQYF.

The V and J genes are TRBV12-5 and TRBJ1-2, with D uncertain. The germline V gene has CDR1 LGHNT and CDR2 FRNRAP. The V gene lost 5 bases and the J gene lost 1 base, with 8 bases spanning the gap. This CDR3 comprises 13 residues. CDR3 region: CASGPGLNYGYTF. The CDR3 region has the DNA TGTGCTAGTGGTCCCGGTCTTAACTATGGCTACACCTTC.

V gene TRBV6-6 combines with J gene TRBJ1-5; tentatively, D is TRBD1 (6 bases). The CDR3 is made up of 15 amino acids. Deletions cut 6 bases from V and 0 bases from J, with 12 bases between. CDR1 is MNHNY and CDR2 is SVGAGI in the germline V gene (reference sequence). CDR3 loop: CASRETGSSNQPQHF. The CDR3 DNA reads TGTGCCAGCAGAGAAACAGGGAGTAGCAATCAGCCCCAGCATTTT.

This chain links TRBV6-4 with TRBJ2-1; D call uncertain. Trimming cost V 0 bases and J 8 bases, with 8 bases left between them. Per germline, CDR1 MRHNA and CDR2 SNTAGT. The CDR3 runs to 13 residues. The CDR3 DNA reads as TGTGCCAGCAGTGACTCCTCGGTTGATGAGCAGTTCTTC. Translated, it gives CASSDSSVDEQFF.

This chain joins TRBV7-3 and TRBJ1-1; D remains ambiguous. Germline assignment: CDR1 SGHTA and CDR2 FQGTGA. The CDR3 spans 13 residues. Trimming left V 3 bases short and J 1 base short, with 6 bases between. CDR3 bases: TGTGCCAGCAGCTTCGCAGAGAACACTGAAGCTTTCTTT. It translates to CASSFAENTEAFF.

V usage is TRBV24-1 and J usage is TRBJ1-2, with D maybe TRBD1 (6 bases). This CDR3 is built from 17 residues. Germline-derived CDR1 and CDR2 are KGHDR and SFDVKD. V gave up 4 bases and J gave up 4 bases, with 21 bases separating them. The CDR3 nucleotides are TGTGCCACCAGTGACCCCACTGCCCGGGGGGCTGGCTATGGCTACACCTTC. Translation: CATSDPTARGAGYGYTF.

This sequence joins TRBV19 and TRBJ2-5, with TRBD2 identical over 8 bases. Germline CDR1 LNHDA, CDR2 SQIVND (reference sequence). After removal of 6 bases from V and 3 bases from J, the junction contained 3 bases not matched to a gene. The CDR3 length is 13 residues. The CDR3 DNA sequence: TGTGCCAGTAGCGAACTAGCGGAAGAGACCCAGTACTTC. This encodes CASSELAEETQYF.

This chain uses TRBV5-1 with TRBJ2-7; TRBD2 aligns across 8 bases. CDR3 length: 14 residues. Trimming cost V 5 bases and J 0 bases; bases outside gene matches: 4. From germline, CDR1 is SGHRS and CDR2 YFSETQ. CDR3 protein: CASSRTSGSYEQYF. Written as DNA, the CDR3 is TGCGCCAGCAGTAGAACTAGCGGCTCCTACGAGCAGTACTTC.